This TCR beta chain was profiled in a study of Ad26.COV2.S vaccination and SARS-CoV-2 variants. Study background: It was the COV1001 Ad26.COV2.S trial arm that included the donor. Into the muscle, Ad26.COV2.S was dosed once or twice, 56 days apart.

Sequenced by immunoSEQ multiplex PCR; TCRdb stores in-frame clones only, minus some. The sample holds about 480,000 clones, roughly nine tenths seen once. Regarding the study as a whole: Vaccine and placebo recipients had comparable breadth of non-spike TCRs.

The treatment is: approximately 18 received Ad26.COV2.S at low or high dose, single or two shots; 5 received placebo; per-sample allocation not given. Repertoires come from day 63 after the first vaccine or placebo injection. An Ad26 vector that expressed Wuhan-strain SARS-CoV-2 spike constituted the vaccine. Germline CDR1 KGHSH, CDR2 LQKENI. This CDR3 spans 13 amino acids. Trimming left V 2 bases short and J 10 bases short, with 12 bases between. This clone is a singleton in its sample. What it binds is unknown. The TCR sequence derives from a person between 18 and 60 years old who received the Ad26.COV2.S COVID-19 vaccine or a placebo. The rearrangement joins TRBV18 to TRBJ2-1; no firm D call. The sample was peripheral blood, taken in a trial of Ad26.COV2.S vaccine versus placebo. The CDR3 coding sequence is TGTGCCAGCTCACCAGGGCGGTTCAGGGAGCAGTTCTTC. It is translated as CASSPGRFREQFF.